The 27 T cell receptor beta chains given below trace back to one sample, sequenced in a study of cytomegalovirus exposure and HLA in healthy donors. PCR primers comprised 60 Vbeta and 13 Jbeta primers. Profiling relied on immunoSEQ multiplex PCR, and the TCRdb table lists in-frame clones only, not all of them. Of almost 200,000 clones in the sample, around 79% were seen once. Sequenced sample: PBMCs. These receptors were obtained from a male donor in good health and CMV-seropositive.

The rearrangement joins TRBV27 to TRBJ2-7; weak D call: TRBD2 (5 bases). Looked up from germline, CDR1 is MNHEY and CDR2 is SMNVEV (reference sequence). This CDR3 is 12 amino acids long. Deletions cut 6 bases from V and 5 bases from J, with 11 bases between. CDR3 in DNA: TGTGCCAGCAGCAGACCGGGGAACGAGCAGTACTTC. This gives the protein CASSRPGNEQYF.

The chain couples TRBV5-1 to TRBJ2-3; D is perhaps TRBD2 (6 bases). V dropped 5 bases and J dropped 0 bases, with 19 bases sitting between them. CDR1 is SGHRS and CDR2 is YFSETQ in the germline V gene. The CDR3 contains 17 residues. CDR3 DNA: TGCGCCAGCAGAACCGGGCACGGGAGTACAAGCACAGATACGCAGTATTTT. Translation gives CASRTGHGSTSTDTQYF.

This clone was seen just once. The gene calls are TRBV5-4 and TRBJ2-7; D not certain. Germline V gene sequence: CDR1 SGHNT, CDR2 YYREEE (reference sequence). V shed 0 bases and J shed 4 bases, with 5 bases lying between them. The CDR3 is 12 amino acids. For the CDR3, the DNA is TGTGCCAGCAGCTTGGATCTGTACGAGCAGTACTTC. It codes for CASSLDLYEQYF.

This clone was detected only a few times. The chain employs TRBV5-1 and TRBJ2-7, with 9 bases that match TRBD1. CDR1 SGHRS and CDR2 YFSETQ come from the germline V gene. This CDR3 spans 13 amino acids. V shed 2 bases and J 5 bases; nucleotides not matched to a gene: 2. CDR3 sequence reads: CASSFGTGNEQYF. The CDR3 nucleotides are TGCGCCAGCAGCTTTGGGACAGGGAACGAGCAGTACTTC.

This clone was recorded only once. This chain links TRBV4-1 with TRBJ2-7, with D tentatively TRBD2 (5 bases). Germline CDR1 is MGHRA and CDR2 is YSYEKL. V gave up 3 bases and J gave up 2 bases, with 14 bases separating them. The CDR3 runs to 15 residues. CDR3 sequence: CASSQLSSGAYEQYF. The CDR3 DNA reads TGCGCCAGCAGCCAGCTATCCTCCGGGGCCTACGAGCAGTACTTC.

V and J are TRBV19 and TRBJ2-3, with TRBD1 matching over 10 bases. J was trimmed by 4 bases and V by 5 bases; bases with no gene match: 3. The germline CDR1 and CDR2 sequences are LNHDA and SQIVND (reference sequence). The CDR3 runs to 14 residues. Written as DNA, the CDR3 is TGTGCCAGTAGTTGGGGACAGGGGTCAGATACGCAGTATTTT. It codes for CASSWGQGSDTQYF.

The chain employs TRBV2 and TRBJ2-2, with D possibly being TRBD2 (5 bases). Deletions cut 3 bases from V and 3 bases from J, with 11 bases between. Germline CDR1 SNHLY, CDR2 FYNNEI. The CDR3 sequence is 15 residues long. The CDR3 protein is CASSEWESDTGELFF. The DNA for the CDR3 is TGTGCCAGCAGTGAGTGGGAGAGCGACACCGGGGAGCTGTTTTTT.

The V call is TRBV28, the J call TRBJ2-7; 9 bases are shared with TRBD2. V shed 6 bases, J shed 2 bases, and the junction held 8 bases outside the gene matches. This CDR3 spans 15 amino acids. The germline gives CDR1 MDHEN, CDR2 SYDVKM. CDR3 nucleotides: TGTGCCAGCAGAACCCCGGGACTAGCACCCTACGAGCAGTACTTC. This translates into CASRTPGLAPYEQYF.

CDR3 in amino acids: CASGFGGLNTEAFF. In DNA, the CDR3 is TGTGCTAGTGGTTTCGGGGGGCTTAACACTGAAGCTTTCTTT. V is TRBV12-5 and J is TRBJ1-1; a possible D gene is TRBD1 (6 bases). V lost 3 bases and J lost 2, with 10 bases in between. This CDR3 has 14 residues. Germline values: CDR1 LGHNT, CDR2 FRNRAP.

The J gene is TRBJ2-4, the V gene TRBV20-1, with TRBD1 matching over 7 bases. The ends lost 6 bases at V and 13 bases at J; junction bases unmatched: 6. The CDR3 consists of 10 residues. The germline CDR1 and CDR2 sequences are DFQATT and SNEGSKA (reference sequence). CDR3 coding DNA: TGCAGTGCATCCCGGGACAGCCAGTACTTC. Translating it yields CSASRDSQYF.

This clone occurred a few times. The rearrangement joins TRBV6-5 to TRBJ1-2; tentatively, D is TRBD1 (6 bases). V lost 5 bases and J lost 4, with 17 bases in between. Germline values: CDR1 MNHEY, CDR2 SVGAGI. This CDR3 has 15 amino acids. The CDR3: CASSRRGGDIYGYTF. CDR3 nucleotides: TGTGCCAGCAGTCGGCGCGGGGGGGACATCTATGGCTACACCTTC.

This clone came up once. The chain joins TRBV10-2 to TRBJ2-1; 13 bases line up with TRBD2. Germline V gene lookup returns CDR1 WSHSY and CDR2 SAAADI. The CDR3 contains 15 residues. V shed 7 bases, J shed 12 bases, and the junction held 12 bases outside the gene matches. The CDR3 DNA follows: TGCGCCAGCAAGGTGACTAGCGGGGGGTCCCTTGCGCAGTTCTTC. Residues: CASKVTSGGSLAQFF.

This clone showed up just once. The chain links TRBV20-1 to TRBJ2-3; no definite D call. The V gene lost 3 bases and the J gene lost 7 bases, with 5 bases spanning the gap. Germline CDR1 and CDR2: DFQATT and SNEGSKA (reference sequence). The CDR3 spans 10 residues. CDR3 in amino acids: CSARENTQYF. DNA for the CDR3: TGCAGTGCTAGGGAGAATACGCAGTATTTT.

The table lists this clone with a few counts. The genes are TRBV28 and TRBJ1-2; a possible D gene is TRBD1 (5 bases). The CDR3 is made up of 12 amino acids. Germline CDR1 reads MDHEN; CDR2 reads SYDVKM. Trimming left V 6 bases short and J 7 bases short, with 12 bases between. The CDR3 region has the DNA TGTGCCAGCAGACCCAGGGTTTCTGGCTACACCTTC. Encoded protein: CASRPRVSGYTF.

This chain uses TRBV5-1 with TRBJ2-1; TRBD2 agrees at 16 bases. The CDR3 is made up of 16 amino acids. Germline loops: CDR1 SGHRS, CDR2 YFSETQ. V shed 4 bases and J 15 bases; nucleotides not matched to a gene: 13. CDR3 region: CASSPTGLAGGPSGFF. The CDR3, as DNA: TGCGCCAGCAGCCCTACGGGACTAGCGGGAGGGCCCTCGGGGTTCTTC.

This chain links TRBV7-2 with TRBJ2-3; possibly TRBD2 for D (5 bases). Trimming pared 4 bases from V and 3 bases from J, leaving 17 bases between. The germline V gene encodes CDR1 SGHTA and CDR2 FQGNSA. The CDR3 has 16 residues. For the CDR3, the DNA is TGTGCCAGCAGCTCCCCGCTAGCTATAGGAACAGATACGCAGTATTTT. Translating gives CASSSPLAIGTDTQYF.

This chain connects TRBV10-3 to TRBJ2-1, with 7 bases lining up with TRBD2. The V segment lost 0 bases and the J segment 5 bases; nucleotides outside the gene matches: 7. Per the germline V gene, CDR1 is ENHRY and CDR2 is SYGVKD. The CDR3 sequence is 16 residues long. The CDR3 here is CAISESTTSAHNEQFF. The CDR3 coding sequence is TGTGCCATCAGTGAGTCGACAACTAGCGCCCACAATGAGCAGTTCTTC.

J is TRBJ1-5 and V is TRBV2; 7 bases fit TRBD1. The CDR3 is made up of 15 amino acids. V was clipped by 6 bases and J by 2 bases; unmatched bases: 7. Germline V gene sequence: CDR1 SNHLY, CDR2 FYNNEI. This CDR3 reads CASRGQGTGNQPQHF. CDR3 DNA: TGTGCCAGCAGGGGACAAGGGACAGGCAATCAGCCCCAGCATTTT.

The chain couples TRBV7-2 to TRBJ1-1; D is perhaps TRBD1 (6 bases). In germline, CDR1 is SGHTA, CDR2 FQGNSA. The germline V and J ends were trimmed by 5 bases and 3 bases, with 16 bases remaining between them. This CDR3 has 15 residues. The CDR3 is CASSPTGSSDTEAFF. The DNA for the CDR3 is TGTGCCAGCAGCCCAACAGGGTCTTCGGACACTGAAGCTTTCTTT.

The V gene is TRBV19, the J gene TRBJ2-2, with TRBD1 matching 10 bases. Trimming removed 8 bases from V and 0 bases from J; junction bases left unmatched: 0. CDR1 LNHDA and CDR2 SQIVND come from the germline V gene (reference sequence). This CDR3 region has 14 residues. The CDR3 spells CASGTGANTGELFF. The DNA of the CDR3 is TGTGCCAGTGGGACAGGGGCGAACACCGGGGAGCTGTTTTTT.

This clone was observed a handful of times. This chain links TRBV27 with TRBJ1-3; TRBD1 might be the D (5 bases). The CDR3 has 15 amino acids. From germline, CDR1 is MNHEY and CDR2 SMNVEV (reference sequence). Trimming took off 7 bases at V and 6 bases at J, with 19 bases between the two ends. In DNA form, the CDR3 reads TGTGCCAGCAAATTGCAGGGCGCAAAGGCAAACACCATATATTTT. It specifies CASKLQGAKANTIYF.

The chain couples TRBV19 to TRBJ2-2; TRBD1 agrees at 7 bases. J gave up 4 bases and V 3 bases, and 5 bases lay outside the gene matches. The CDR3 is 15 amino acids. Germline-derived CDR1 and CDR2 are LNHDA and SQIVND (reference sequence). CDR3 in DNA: TGTGCCAGTAGTATCTACAGGGGAAGCACCGGGGAGCTGTTTTTT. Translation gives CASSIYRGSTGELFF. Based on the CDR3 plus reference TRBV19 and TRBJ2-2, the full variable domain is DGGITQSPKYLFRKEGQNVTLSCEQNLNHDAMYWYRQDPGQGLRLIYYSQIVNDFQKGDIAEGYSVSREKKESFPLTVTSAQKNPTAFYLCASSIYRGSTGELFFGEGSRLTVL.

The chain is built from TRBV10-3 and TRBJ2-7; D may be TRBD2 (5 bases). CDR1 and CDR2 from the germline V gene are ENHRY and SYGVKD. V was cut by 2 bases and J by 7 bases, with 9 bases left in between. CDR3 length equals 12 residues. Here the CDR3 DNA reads TGTGCCATCAGTGAGGCTAGAGGGGAGCAGTACTTC. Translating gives CAISEARGEQYF.

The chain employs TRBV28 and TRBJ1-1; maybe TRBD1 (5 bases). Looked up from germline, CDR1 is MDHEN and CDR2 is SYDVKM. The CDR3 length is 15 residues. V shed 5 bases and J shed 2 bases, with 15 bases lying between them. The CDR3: CASSPSGAGNTEAFF. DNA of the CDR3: TGTGCCAGCAGTCCCTCTGGGGCGGGAAACACTGAAGCTTTCTTT.

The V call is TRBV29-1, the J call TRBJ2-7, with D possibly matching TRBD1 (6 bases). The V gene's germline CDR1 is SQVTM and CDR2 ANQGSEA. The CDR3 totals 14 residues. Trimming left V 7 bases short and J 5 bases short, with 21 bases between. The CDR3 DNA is TGCAGCGGGATAACGGCCAGGGGTCCTCACGAGCAGTACTTC. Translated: CSGITARGPHEQYF.

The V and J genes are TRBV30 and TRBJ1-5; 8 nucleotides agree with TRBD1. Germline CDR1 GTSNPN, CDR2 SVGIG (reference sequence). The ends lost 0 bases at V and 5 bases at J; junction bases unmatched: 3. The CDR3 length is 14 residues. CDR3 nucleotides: TGTGCCTGGAGTGTACTACAGGGGGATCAGCCCCAGCATTTT. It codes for CAWSVLQGDQPQHF.

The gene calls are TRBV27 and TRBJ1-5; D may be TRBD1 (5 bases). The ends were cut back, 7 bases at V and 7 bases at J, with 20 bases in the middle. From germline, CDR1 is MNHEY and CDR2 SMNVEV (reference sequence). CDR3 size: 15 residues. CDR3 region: CASTPDRGGSQPQHF. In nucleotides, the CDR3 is TGTGCCAGCACCCCCGACAGAGGTGGTAGCCAGCCCCAGCATTTT.